This T cell receptor beta chain appears in the sequencing data of a study of T-cell memory formation after mild COVID-19. Across the study: The TCR clusters were mostly specific to one donor. Whole-study results and caveats: Among clones peaking at day 37 in the second wave, SARS-CoV-2 specificity remained unconfirmed. Clones that contracted from day 15 to 85 were balanced CD4/CD8, while later expanders leaned CD4+.

This clonotype was observed a few times. What it binds is not known. After 5'RACE with constant-segment primers, TCR alpha and TCR beta cDNA libraries carrying sample barcodes and UMIs were obtained. MiXCR was run by TCRdb on the 5' RACE reads, yielding one entry per CDR3 protein. The sample lists hundreds of thousands of distinct CDR3 sequences, around 8% occurring once. V was cut by 7 bases and J by 4 bases, with 18 bases left in between. Germline V lookup: CDR1 PRHDT, CDR2 FYEKMQ (reference sequence). There are 15 residues in the CDR3. This rearrangement joins TRBV13 to TRBJ2-3; possibly TRBD1 for D (7 bases). The receptor was isolated from a man aged 18-30 years who had mild COVID-19 (a few samples of this study predate the infection). Cell type and time point are not known. The sequenced sample consisted of PBMCs or a T cell subset sorted from them (not recorded which). This CDR3 is CASTQRGRGADTQYF. CDR3 in DNA: TGTGCCAGCACCCAACGGGGCAGGGGGGCAGATACGCAGTATTTT.